This T cell receptor (beta chain) appears in the sequencing data of a study of T-cell reconstitution after alpha-beta-depleted transplantation in children. Regarding the study as a whole: For some patients, TCRbeta diversity was high at day 60 because of recipient T cells and thymic progenitors that survived. The origin of alpha-beta T cells about two months after transplant was reportedly several hundred expanded graft clones. Newly produced T cells mostly provided counts and TCRbeta diversity after one year, as hyperexpanded clones declined.

After removal of 2 bases from V and 2 bases from J, the junction contained 2 bases not matched to a gene. The CDR3 loop spans 14 amino acids. Library preparation (for TCRbeta) was performed with unique molecular identifiers. TCRdb re-analysed the PCR reads in MiXCR, keeping a single row per CDR3 protein. The table shows approximately 240,000 distinct CDR3 sequences, with about a tenth occurring only once. Many counts were recorded for this clonotype. Its specificity is unknown. The TCR comes from a child under two years old with acute myeloid leukemia, due to receive a stem cell transplant. The sequencing here drew on PBMCs, taken before TCRalphabeta/CD19-depleted stem cell transplant. The V and J genes are TRBV12-3 or TRBV12-4 and TRBJ2-5, with 7 bases aligning to TRBD1. The CDR3 DNA follows: TGTGCCAGCAGTTTACAGACAGGGCAAGAGACCCAGTACTTC. This sequence encodes CASSLQTGQETQYF.